Listed below are T cell receptor beta chains from one sample, sequenced in a study of T cell responses to AZD1222 COVID-19 vaccine. Profiled with immunoSEQ multiplex PCR; TCRdb holds only in-frame clones, not every one. The profile covers tens of thousands of clones, with more than 80% appearing a single time and approximately 19% taken by the ten largest. Source: peripheral blood, taken on day 0 of MenACWY control vaccination. These receptors were obtained from an adult in good health. Each CDR3 is given with its conserved first and last residue. The order of the fields is clone size, D gene, V gene, CDR3 protein. The D gene is left open where the match is weak. Not all rows give a size; the values are once, few, many and, for expanded clones, a class.

-,TRBD1,TRBV11-3,CASSYTGGTEAFF
-,-,TRBV29-1,CSVGENRGDTQYF
few,TRBD2,TRBV4-1,CASSERTSGGTYEQYF
-,TRBD2,TRBV27,CASRASGRAYEQYF
-,TRBD2,TRBV28,CASSTSGRVNEQYF
-,-,TRBV10-2,CASSEGRVTEAFF
-,TRBD2,TRBV7-6,CASSSRLAEHNEQFF
few,-,TRBV4-3,CASSQGPVSSYEQYF
-,-,TRBV6-4,CASSVGAGAGLEQYF
-,-,TRBV7-2,CASSTSGTQNTEAFF
-,-,TRBV10-3,CATGPAGETQYF
-,TRBD2,TRBV20-1,CSASSRRGGTDTQYF
-,TRBD2,TRBV18,CASSPQGLAGGPNLYNEQFF
-,-,TRBV24-1,CATSPGDTQYF
few,TRBD2,TRBV7-8,CASSPKRMGLAGAVWNEQFF
-,-,TRBV7-2,CASSLGPGGNVETQYF
-,TRBD1,TRBV27,CASSQGARTEAFF